These 27 T cell receptor beta chains share one sample of origin, sequenced in a study of PD-1 blockade in mismatch repair-deficient tumors. Sequencing was performed with immunoSEQ multiplex PCR; in TCRdb, only in-frame clones are kept and a portion is missing. The top ten hold 4.7% of the sample, which has more than 90,000 clones, 70% to 80% seen once. The sequencing here drew on peripheral blood, taken approximately 14 months after starting pembrolizumab. These receptors all come from an adult with mismatch repair-deficient cancer.

In DNA form, the CDR3 reads TGTGCCAGCAGCTTAGTGGCCAACACAGATACGCAGTATTTT. This translates into CASSLVANTDTQYF. This chain uses TRBV7-3 with TRBJ2-3; D remains unclear. The CDR3 has 14 amino acids. Trimming pared 2 bases from V and 2 bases from J, leaving 8 bases between. Germline-derived CDR1 and CDR2 are SGHTA and FQGTGA. The whole variable domain, filled in from reference TRBV7-3 and TRBJ2-3, reads GAGVSQTPSNKVTEKGKYVELRCDPISGHTALYWYRQSLGQGPEFLIYFQGTGAADDSGLPNDRFFAVRPEGSVSTLKIQRTERGDSAVYLCASSLVANTDTQYFGPGTRLTVL.

This clone was recorded a few times. J is TRBJ1-2 and V is TRBV7-2; 9 positions agree with TRBD1. Trimming removed 7 bases from V and 4 bases from J; junction bases left unmatched: 7. This CDR3 has 14 amino acids. The germline CDR1 and CDR2 sequences are SGHTA and FQGNSA. The CDR3 DNA reads TGTGCCAGCACCTTGGGACAGGGAACCTATGGCTACACCTTC. Its protein product is CASTLGQGTYGYTF.

The chain has TRBV5-1 and TRBJ1-1; D remains unclear. Germline CDR1 is SGHRS and CDR2 is YFSETQ. The CDR3 has 16 amino acids. The V end lost 0 bases, the J end lost 4 bases, and 16 bases lay between the germline ends. CDR3 amino acids: CASSLANSRRGTEAFF. As DNA, the CDR3 is TGCGCCAGCAGCTTGGCGAACAGCCGTCGTGGCACTGAAGCTTTCTTT.

This chain joins TRBV5-8 and TRBJ1-4, with 9 bases fitting TRBD1. CDR1 is SGHTS and CDR2 is YDEGEE in the germline V gene. This CDR3 has 16 residues. V gave up 9 bases and J gave up 7 bases; unmatched junction bases: 16. In nucleotides, the CDR3 is TGTGCCACTTCGGACAGGGGAGGGATCCCTGGTGAAAAACTGTTTTTT. Its translation is CATSDRGGIPGEKLFF.

The chain has TRBV12-5 and TRBJ2-3; 7 bases align to TRBD1. Germline trimming cut 4 bases from V and 0 bases from J; bases unmatched to any gene: 10. Germline lookup yields CDR1 LGHNT and CDR2 FRNRAP. This CDR3 region has 17 residues. As DNA, the CDR3 is TGTGCTAGTGGTTCGCGGCTGACAGGGCTTAGCACAGATACGCAGTATTTT. It translates to CASGSRLTGLSTDTQYF.

The CDR3 region is CASSPPTGTYEQYF. Here the CDR3 DNA reads TGTGCCAGCTCACCACCGACAGGGACCTACGAGCAGTACTTC. This chain uses TRBV18 with TRBJ2-7; 7 bases agree with TRBD1. The germline CDR1 and CDR2 sequences are KGHSH and LQKENI. This CDR3 has 14 residues. Germline trimming cut 0 bases from V and 2 bases from J; bases unmatched to any gene: 1.

The chain links TRBV11-2 to TRBJ2-1, with D possibly being TRBD1 or TRBD2 (5 bases each). The CDR3 is 14 residues long. V was clipped by 5 bases and J by 4 bases, with 12 bases between them. The germline V gene has CDR1 SGHAT and CDR2 FQNNGV. CDR3 DNA sequence: TGTGCCAGCAGCCCTCTTGGGGGTTACAATGAGCAGTTCTTC. Amino acids: CASSPLGGYNEQFF.

The gene calls are TRBV5-6 and TRBJ1-4; TRBD1 is a possible D gene (5 bases). Trimming removed 5 bases at V and 4 bases at J, with 15 bases between. This CDR3 is 15 amino acids long. Germline CDR1 is SGHDT and CDR2 is YYEEEE. DNA of the CDR3: TGTGCCAGCAGTCCATCCGGGACCCATAATGAAAAACTGTTTTTT. Protein product: CASSPSGTHNEKLFF.

The rearrangement joins TRBV7-8 to TRBJ2-7; the D is unclear. Germline CDR1 and CDR2: SGHVS and FQNEAQ. Deletions cut 1 base from V and 3 bases from J, with 10 bases between. The CDR3 spans 14 residues. The CDR3 bases are TGTGCCAGCAGCTTAGGGGCAAAGTTCTACGAGCAGTACTTC. Encoded protein: CASSLGAKFYEQYF.

This sequence joins TRBV19 and TRBJ1-1; weak D call: TRBD1 (6 bases). This CDR3 is 16 amino acids long. Trimming left V 2 bases short and J 5 bases short, with 18 bases between. Germline V lookup: CDR1 LNHDA, CDR2 SQIVND (reference sequence). The CDR3 spells CASSILGGVGETEAFF. Here the CDR3 DNA reads TGTGCCAGTAGTATATTGGGGGGCGTTGGGGAGACTGAAGCTTTCTTT.

This sequence joins TRBV15 and TRBJ2-7; perhaps TRBD2 as D (6 bases). Trimming cost V 0 bases and J 2 bases, with 17 bases left between them. This CDR3 is 17 amino acids long. Germline-derived CDR1 and CDR2 are LNHNV and YYDKDF (reference sequence). The DNA of the CDR3 is TGTGCCACCAGCAGAGAACCCCGGAGTGGAGGGACCTACGAGCAGTACTTC. This translates into CATSREPRSGGTYEQYF.

The chain joins TRBV27 to TRBJ2-7; no firm D call. Trimming left V 8 bases short and J 2 bases short, with 16 bases between. The CDR3 length is 14 residues. Germline loops: CDR1 MNHEY, CDR2 SMNVEV (reference sequence). CDR3 coding DNA: TGTGCCAGCCACACGAATTTCCCCCCCTACGAGCAGTACTTC. This encodes CASHTNFPPYEQYF.

The chain uses TRBV9 and TRBJ2-5; TRBD1 is a possible D gene (5 bases). V lost 4 bases to trimming and J lost 4 bases, with 17 bases between them. This CDR3 comprises 15 residues. Germline V gene sequence: CDR1 SGDLS, CDR2 YYNGEE. The CDR3 is CASSPSSGRVETQYF. As DNA, the CDR3 is TGTGCCAGCAGCCCCTCGTCGGGCAGGGTAGAGACCCAGTACTTC.

This clone was detected only once. The chain employs TRBV7-9 and TRBJ2-7; 12 bases are a match to TRBD1. The CDR3 loop spans 16 amino acids. The V segment lost 6 bases and the J segment 5 bases; nucleotides outside the gene matches: 11. Germline assignment: CDR1 SEHNR and CDR2 FQNEAQ (reference sequence). This chain's CDR3 is CASRTNPGQGAHEQYF. In DNA form, the CDR3 reads TGTGCCAGCAGGACAAACCCGGGACAGGGGGCCCACGAGCAGTACTTC.

The chain has TRBV7-9 and TRBJ2-2; 7 positions agree with TRBD1. V lost 5 bases, J lost 0 bases, and 6 bases stayed unmatched. In germline, CDR1 is SEHNR, CDR2 FQNEAQ (reference sequence). The CDR3 contains 16 residues. The CDR3 region is CASSAAGTANTGELFF. CDR3 DNA sequence: TGTGCCAGCAGCGCGGCTGGGACAGCGAACACCGGGGAGCTGTTTTTT.

In DNA, the CDR3 is TGTGCCAGCAGCTTAGAAGCGAAAAGTAATGGCTACACCTTC. It yields the protein CASSLEAKSNGYTF. The rearrangement joins TRBV7-8 to TRBJ1-2; no clear D gene. The CDR3 covers 14 residues. Trimming pared 1 base from V and 6 bases from J, leaving 12 bases between. CDR1 is SGHVS and CDR2 is FQNEAQ in the germline V gene. The complete variable domain, with remaining parts taken from reference TRBV7-8 and TRBJ1-2, reads GAGVSQSPRYKVAKRGQDVALRCDPISGHVSLFWYQQALGQGPEFLTYFQNEAQLDKSGLPSDRFFAERPEGSVSTLKIQRTQQEDSAVYLCASSLEAKSNGYTFGSGTRLTVV.

The gene calls are TRBV12-5 and TRBJ2-3, with 8 positions matching TRBD2. The CDR3 has 14 amino acids. Trimming cost V 6 bases and J 2 bases; bases outside gene matches: 4. CDR1 LGHNT and CDR2 FRNRAP come from the germline V gene. In nucleotides, the CDR3 is TGTGCTAGTGGGTTAGCGGGGATCACAGATACGCAGTATTTT. Translation: CASGLAGITDTQYF.

The CDR3 here is CASRYFGQGASDTQYF. In DNA, the CDR3 is TGTGCCAGCAGATACTTTGGACAGGGGGCATCAGATACGCAGTATTTT. The chain links TRBV2 to TRBJ2-3; 11 bases fit TRBD1. Germline CDR1 reads SNHLY; CDR2 reads FYNNEI. Unmatched junction bases numbered 9, after V lost 6 bases and J lost 4 bases. The CDR3 is 16 residues long.

The chain is built from TRBV4-2 and TRBJ2-4, with 12 positions matching TRBD1. Germline CDR1 is LGHNA and CDR2 is YNFKEQ. The length of the CDR3 is 14 residues. Unmatched junction bases numbered 6, after V lost 3 bases and J lost 12 bases. The CDR3: CASSQGTGGLHQYF. CDR3 DNA: TGTGCCAGCAGCCAGGGGACAGGGGGCTTACATCAGTACTTC.

V is TRBV7-9 and J is TRBJ1-1; D remains ambiguous. Trimming stripped 5 bases from V and 1 base from J, with 11 bases between. Germline CDR1 reads SEHNR; CDR2 reads FQNEAQ (reference sequence). This CDR3 has 14 amino acids. The chain's CDR3 is CASSHLTGNTEAFF. The CDR3 bases are TGTGCCAGCAGCCACCTGACTGGGAACACTGAAGCTTTCTTT.

The rearrangement uses TRBV6-1 and TRBJ2-1; D is perhaps TRBD2 (5 bases). V shed 4 bases and J shed 9 bases, with 7 bases lying between them. Germline V gene lookup returns CDR1 MNHNS and CDR2 SASEGT. There are 11 residues in the CDR3. The CDR3 bases are TGTGCCAGCAGTGTGGGGAGTGAGCAGTTCTTC. It specifies CASSVGSEQFF.

This rearrangement joins TRBV5-4 to TRBJ1-1; 10 bases match TRBD1. V was pared by 3 bases and J by 0 bases, with 8 bases of the junction left unmatched. CDR1 is SGHNT and CDR2 is YYREEE in the germline V gene (reference sequence). The CDR3 spans 17 residues. DNA for the CDR3: TGTGCCAGCAGCTCGGGACAGGGGAATCGGATGAACACTGAAGCTTTCTTT. Amino acids: CASSSGQGNRMNTEAFF.

This clone has just one count. The chain employs TRBV29-1 and TRBJ2-1; 7 nucleotides line up with TRBD1. Germline V CDR1 and CDR2: SQVTM, ANQGSEA. The CDR3 covers 13 residues. J gave up 6 bases and V 1 base, and 3 bases lay outside the gene matches. The CDR3 protein is CSVEGGQVNEQFF. The CDR3 nucleotides are TGCAGCGTTGAAGGTGGACAGGTCAATGAGCAGTTCTTC.

CDR3 in DNA: TGTGCCAGTAGTATAGCGGGAATGGATGAGCAGTTCTTC. Translation: CASSIAGMDEQFF. The rearrangement joins TRBV19 to TRBJ2-1; possibly TRBD2 for D (5 bases). The CDR3 is 13 amino acids. Germline V lookup: CDR1 LNHDA, CDR2 SQIVND (reference sequence). The V end was cut by 1 base, the J end by 8 bases, with 9 bases between.

The chain combines TRBV9 with TRBJ2-3; TRBD1 matches at 9 bases. The V and J ends lost 3 bases and 4 bases, in that order; junction bases with no gene match: 6. The CDR3 totals 15 residues. CDR1 SGDLS and CDR2 YYNGEE come from the germline V gene. This chain's CDR3 is CASSGRDRVADTQYF. CDR3 sequence (DNA): TGTGCCAGCAGCGGACGGGACAGGGTCGCAGATACGCAGTATTTT.

The rearrangement links TRBV7-2 to TRBJ1-5; 8 bases align to TRBD1. Germline CDR1 is SGHTA and CDR2 is FQGNSA. The CDR3 has 14 residues. V was clipped by 5 bases and J by 1 base; unmatched bases: 1. Here the CDR3 reads CASSRQGSNQPQHF. In DNA, the CDR3 is TGTGCCAGCAGCCGACAGGGGAGCAATCAGCCCCAGCATTTT.

This chain connects TRBV6-1 to TRBJ2-3; 7 bases align to TRBD1. Germline CDR1 MNHNS, CDR2 SASEGT. The length of the CDR3 is 13 residues. The V segment lost 5 bases and the J segment 7 bases; nucleotides outside the gene matches: 6. The CDR3 region is CASSPEGAYTQYF. The CDR3 DNA follows: TGTGCCAGCAGTCCCGAGGGGGCTTATACGCAGTATTTT.